Listed below are T cell receptor beta chains from one sample, sequenced in a study of cytotoxic CD8 clonotypes in ibrutinib-treated CLL. Method: immunoSEQ multiplex PCR; TCRdb's copy keeps in-frame clones and lacks some. The table has 27,000 or so clones, about 82% seen once. Sequencing used PBMCs, obtained after 24 months of ibrutinib treatment. The receptors stem from a human donor with chronic lymphocytic leukemia. Both conserved end residues are part of each CDR3. Each record gives: J gene, V gene, CDR3 protein.

J gene: TRBJ1-4
V gene: TRBV5-6
CDR3 protein: CASSSTTGGLGNEKLFF

J gene: TRBJ1-1
V gene: TRBV29-1
CDR3 protein: CSVDTGVNTEAFF

J gene: TRBJ1-5
V gene: TRBV7-3
CDR3 protein: CASSLKGGSPQHF

J gene: TRBJ2-5
V gene: TRBV5-1
CDR3 protein: CASSLELSKYQETQYF

J gene: TRBJ1-1
V gene: TRBV2
CDR3 protein: CASSVEAEAFF

J gene: TRBJ1-2
V gene: TRBV6-6
CDR3 protein: CASTQTGGVNYGYTF

J gene: TRBJ2-5
V gene: TRBV5-1
CDR3 protein: CASSRGAREKETQYF

J gene: TRBJ2-5
V gene: TRBV18
CDR3 protein: CASSLDETQYF

J gene: TRBJ2-2
V gene: TRBV7-8
CDR3 protein: CASSRLTGVGGELFF

J gene: TRBJ2-3
V gene: TRBV4-1
CDR3 protein: CASSQDSRGGLNTQYF

J gene: TRBJ1-4
V gene: TRBV18
CDR3 protein: CASSRTGALGNEKLFF

J gene: TRBJ1-1
V gene: TRBV11-1
CDR3 protein: CASSFSPSPNTEAFF

J gene: TRBJ2-5
V gene: TRBV6-6
CDR3 protein: CASTYGGPGYQETQYF

J gene: TRBJ1-4
V gene: TRBV5-1
CDR3 protein: CASSLGGGSQLGKLFF

J gene: TRBJ2-3
V gene: TRBV6-1
CDR3 protein: CASSPGVAHTQYF

J gene: TRBJ1-6
V gene: TRBV4-1
CDR3 protein: CASSQESGARNSPLHF

J gene: TRBJ1-2
V gene: TRBV4-1
CDR3 protein: CASSQEGRYGYTF

J gene: TRBJ2-7
V gene: TRBV6-5
CDR3 protein: CASSSTLLDSTYEQYF

J gene: TRBJ2-1
V gene: TRBV7-7
CDR3 protein: CASSPGQGANNEQFF

J gene: TRBJ1-4
V gene: TRBV18
CDR3 protein: CASSPLQGQGEKLFF

J gene: TRBJ1-2
V gene: TRBV18
CDR3 protein: CASSRRDREHYGYTF

J gene: TRBJ1-1
V gene: TRBV5-5
CDR3 protein: CASSLAQANTEAFF

J gene: TRBJ1-5
V gene: TRBV11-2
CDR3 protein: CASSLGVGHLPQHF

J gene: TRBJ2-3
V gene: TRBV6-6
CDR3 protein: CASSYSRPINTDTQYF

J gene: TRBJ1-1
V gene: TRBV18
CDR3 protein: CASSPGIAGDEAFF

J gene: TRBJ2-7
V gene: TRBV19
CDR3 protein: CASRKTGAYEQYF

J gene: TRBJ1-5
V gene: TRBV5-5
CDR3 protein: CASSLSQEDSGSPSNQPQHF

J gene: TRBJ1-3
V gene: TRBV6-5
CDR3 protein: CASSRQGQAGNTIYF